This T cell receptor beta chain is from a study of cytomegalovirus exposure and HLA in healthy donors. Findings and limits, study-wide: CMV serostatus was the sole immune exposure data available. Common viral pathogens seemed, in a later analysis, to connect with several of the most significant clusters. Productive rates of about 87% or about 30% were seen for most TCR beta V segments in an earlier analysis.

With 60 Vbeta and 13 Jbeta primers, the PCR was carried out. The protocol was immunoSEQ multiplex PCR, while the TCRdb copy is restricted to in-frame clones and leaves out a portion. The profile shows roughly 140,000 clones, 80% of them singletons. A note on this clone: Antigen specificity is unknown.

The germline V gene has CDR1 SNHLY and CDR2 FYNNEI. Deletions cut 7 bases from V and 2 bases from J, with 9 bases between. The CDR3 is made up of 12 amino acids. The chain employs TRBV2 and TRBJ2-7; perhaps TRBD2 as D (5 bases). The source of this sequence is a male donor in good health and CMV-seronegative. Sequenced input: PBMCs. The CDR3 is CASKAAAYEQYF. DNA of the CDR3: TGTGCCAGCAAGGCAGCGGCCTACGAGCAGTACTTC.